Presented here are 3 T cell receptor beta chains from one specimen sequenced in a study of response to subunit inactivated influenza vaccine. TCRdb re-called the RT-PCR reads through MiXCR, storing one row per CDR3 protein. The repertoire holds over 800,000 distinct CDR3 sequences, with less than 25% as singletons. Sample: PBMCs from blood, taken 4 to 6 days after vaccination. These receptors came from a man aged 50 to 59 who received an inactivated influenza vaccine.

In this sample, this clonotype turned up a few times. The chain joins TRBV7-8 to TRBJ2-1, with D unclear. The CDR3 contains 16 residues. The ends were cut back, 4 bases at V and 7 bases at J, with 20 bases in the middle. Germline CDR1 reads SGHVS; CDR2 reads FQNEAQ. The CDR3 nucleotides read TGTGCCAGCAGCTCGGTGGCAGCTCCGAGAAGAAATGAGCAGTTCTTC. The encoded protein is CASSSVAAPRRNEQFF.

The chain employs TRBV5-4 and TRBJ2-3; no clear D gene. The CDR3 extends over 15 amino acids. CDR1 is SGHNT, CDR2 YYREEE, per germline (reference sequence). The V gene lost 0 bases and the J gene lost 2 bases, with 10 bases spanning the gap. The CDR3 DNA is TGTGCCAGCAGCTTGGATGGGCACTTCACAGATACGCAGTATTTT. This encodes CASSLDGHFTDTQYF.

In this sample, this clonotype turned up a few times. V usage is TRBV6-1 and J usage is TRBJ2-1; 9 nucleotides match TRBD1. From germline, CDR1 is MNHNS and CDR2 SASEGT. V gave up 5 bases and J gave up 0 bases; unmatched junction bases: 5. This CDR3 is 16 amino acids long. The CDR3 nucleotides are TGTGCCAGCAGTAGGGGACAGGGTTACTCCTACAATGAGCAGTTCTTC. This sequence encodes CASSRGQGYSYNEQFF.